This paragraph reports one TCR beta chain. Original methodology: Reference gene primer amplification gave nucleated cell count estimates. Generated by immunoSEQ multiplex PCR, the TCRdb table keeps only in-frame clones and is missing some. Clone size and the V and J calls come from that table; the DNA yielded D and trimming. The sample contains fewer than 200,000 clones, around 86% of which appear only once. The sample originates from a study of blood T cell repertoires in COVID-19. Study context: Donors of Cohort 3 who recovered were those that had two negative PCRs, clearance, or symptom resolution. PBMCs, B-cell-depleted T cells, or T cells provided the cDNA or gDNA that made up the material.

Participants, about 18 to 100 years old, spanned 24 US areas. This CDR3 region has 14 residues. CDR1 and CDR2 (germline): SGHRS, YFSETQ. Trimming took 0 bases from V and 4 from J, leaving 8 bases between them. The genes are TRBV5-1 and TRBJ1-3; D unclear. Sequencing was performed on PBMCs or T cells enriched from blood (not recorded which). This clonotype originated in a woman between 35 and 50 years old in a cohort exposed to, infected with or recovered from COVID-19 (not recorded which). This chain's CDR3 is CASSLDYMGNTIYF. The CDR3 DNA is TGCGCCAGCAGCTTGGACTACATGGGAAACACCATATATTTT.